Below, 10 T cell receptor beta chains from the same sample are listed, as sequenced in a study of CD4+ T cells in melanoma (dated by TCRdb to the early 2020s). Library generation was performed with the immunoSEQ multiplex PCR assay. What TCRdb holds here is the immuneACCESS table cut down to in-frame rearrangements. Part of the clones is not present; checked against another copy, under half of the missing clones reflect an unresolved V gene, and the others are unexplained. The sample table shows roughly 10,000 clones, and nearly 80% are seen once. Around 20% of the sample rests with the top ten. Sequencing was carried out using cells from a culture (not recorded whether cultured in vitro). These TCRs come from a human donor with melanoma.

This sequence joins TRBV2 and TRBJ2-1, with D perhaps TRBD2 (6 bases). The CDR3 spans 16 residues. CDR1 is SNHLY, CDR2 FYNNEI, per germline. V lost 0 bases and J 1 base, leaving 10 bases between the germline ends. CDR3 in DNA: TGTGCCAGCAGTGAAGCGGGGAGGAGGTCCTACAATGAGCAGTTCTTC. Its protein is CASSEAGRRSYNEQFF.

The V call is TRBV6-5, the J call TRBJ1-3, with 11 bases fitting TRBD1. This CDR3 contains 14 residues. The V segment lost 8 bases and the J segment 2 bases; nucleotides outside the gene matches: 2. Germline assignment: CDR1 MNHEY and CDR2 SVGAGI. The DNA of the CDR3 is TGTGCCAGCGGACAGGGGGCAACTGGAAACACCATATATTTT. The encoded protein is CASGQGATGNTIYF.

The genes are TRBV2 and TRBJ1-4, with D maybe TRBD1 (6 bases). The CDR3 is 18 amino acids. Germline values: CDR1 SNHLY, CDR2 FYNNEI. V gave up 4 bases and J gave up 2 bases, with 20 bases separating them. CDR3 region: CASSGTASKRVTNEKLFF. CDR3 DNA sequence: TGTGCCAGCAGTGGGACAGCTTCTAAACGGGTGACTAATGAAAAACTGTTTTTT.

V and J are TRBV11-2 and TRBJ2-2; 9 positions agree with TRBD2. Germline V lookup: CDR1 SGHAT, CDR2 FQNNGV. The V segment lost 7 bases and the J segment 7 bases; nucleotides outside the gene matches: 19. The length of the CDR3 is 18 residues. This CDR3 is CASTQRGGGGVQGGELFF. In DNA, the CDR3 is TGTGCCAGCACCCAACGCGGAGGCGGGGGGGTCCAGGGCGGGGAGCTGTTTTTT.

This chain uses TRBV7-6 with TRBJ1-2, with D unresolved. V gave up 1 base and J gave up 8 bases, with 11 bases separating them. Per the germline V gene, CDR1 is SGHVS and CDR2 is FNYEAQ. The CDR3 contains 13 residues. CDR3 protein: CASSLGGSQGYTF. CDR3 bases: TGTGCCAGCAGCTTAGGGGGTTCGCAGGGCTACACCTTC.

The CDR3 sequence is CASSFVTGAFSGANVLTF. CDR3 nucleotides: TGTGCCAGCAGCTTTGTCACGGGGGCCTTCTCTGGGGCCAACGTCCTGACTTTC. The chain carries TRBV7-8 and TRBJ2-6; D possibly matches TRBD1 or TRBD2 (6 bases each). Germline V gene data show CDR1 as SGHVS and CDR2 as FQNEAQ. This CDR3 comprises 18 residues. Trimming left V 3 bases short and J 0 bases short, with 15 bases between.

V is TRBV5-1 and J is TRBJ1-6; D possibly corresponds to TRBD1 (5 bases). Germline V gene lookup returns CDR1 SGHRS and CDR2 YFSETQ. The germline V and J ends were trimmed by 3 bases and 0 bases, with 10 bases remaining between them. The CDR3 has 16 residues. CDR3 sequence (DNA): TGCGCCAGCAGCTCTCAGGGAAGCTCCTATAATTCACCCCTCCACTTT. Translated, it gives CASSSQGSSYNSPLHF.

The V gene is TRBV4-1, the J gene TRBJ2-7, with 7 positions matching TRBD2. V shed 8 bases and J 4 bases; nucleotides not matched to a gene: 11. Germline CDR1 and CDR2: MGHRA and YSYEKL. The CDR3 runs to 14 residues. The CDR3 spells CASGHRGGKYEQYF. In DNA, the CDR3 is TGCGCCAGCGGACACCGCGGGGGAAAATACGAGCAGTACTTC.

This clone showed up just a few times. This rearrangement joins TRBV7-9 to TRBJ2-7, with D unclear. This CDR3 region has 19 residues. Germline-derived CDR1 and CDR2 are SEHNR and FQNEAQ (reference sequence). Trimming left V 2 bases short and J 2 bases short, with 25 bases between. The DNA for the CDR3 is TGTGCCAGCAGCTTAATGGGTGGGCTCCGGAGACCGAATACCTACGAGCAGTACTTC. Its translation is CASSLMGGLRRPNTYEQYF.

This rearrangement joins TRBV2 to TRBJ2-7; TRBD2 matches 15 bases. The CDR3 is 18 residues long. Trimming cost V 5 bases and J 4 bases; bases outside gene matches: 12. Germline CDR1 and CDR2: SNHLY and FYNNEI. Written as DNA, the CDR3 is TGTGCCAGCAGTCACCCGGGACTAGCGGGGGGAGAAGGGTACGAGCAGTACTTC. Amino acids: CASSHPGLAGGEGYEQYF.